One and the same sample provided the 29 T cell receptor beta chains below, sequenced in a study of blood T cells in healthy people across ages. Next came a second PCR, run for about 7 to 12 cycles, which used a sample-barcoded 5' primer along with a J-beta primer mix. One entry per CDR3 protein results from TCRdb running MiXCR on the 5' RACE reads. Among some 1.5 million distinct CDR3 sequences listed, approximately 30% were seen once. The sample consisted of blood. These receptors came from a woman aged 25 to 39 in good health.

J is TRBJ2-7 and V is TRBV7-9; TRBD2 aligns across 16 bases. The CDR3 is 19 amino acids. After removal of 5 bases from V and 1 base from J, the junction contained 11 bases not matched to a gene. Germline values: CDR1 SEHNR, CDR2 FQNEAQ (reference sequence). CDR3 sequence (DNA): TGTGCCAGCAGCGGATCCAACCCGGGACTAGCGGGAGGGTCCTACGAGCAGTACTTC. It codes for CASSGSNPGLAGGSYEQYF.

Only one count was recorded for this clonotype. A read error may explain this, as a much larger clone is one base away. V and J are TRBV29-1 and TRBJ2-7; 10 bases match TRBD2. The CDR3 covers 14 residues. Germline V CDR1 and CDR2: SQVTM, ANQGSEA. Germline trimming cut 6 bases from V and 1 base from J; bases unmatched to any gene: 6. The CDR3 protein is CSVARTSGSYEQYF. As DNA, the CDR3 is TGCAGCGTCGCCAGGACTAGCGGTTCCTACGAGCAGTACTTC.

V and J are TRBV20-1 and TRBJ2-5; weak D call: TRBD1 (5 bases). The CDR3 runs 13 residues. In germline, CDR1 is DFQATT, CDR2 SNEGSKA (reference sequence). Trimming stripped 3 bases from V and 0 bases from J, with 8 bases between. In DNA form, the CDR3 reads TGCAGTGCTAGGTCAGGGAACCAAGAGACCCAGTACTTC. It yields the protein CSARSGNQETQYF.

V and J are TRBV14 and TRBJ2-1; D possibly corresponds to TRBD2 (6 bases). The CDR3 has 15 residues. The V gene lost 3 bases and the J gene lost 4 bases, with 13 bases spanning the gap. Germline lookup yields CDR1 SGHDN and CDR2 FVKESK. CDR3 in DNA: TGTGCCAGCAGCCAGAAGGGAGGACGGTACAATGAGCAGTTCTTC. Encoded protein: CASSQKGGRYNEQFF. The full variable domain, in which reference TRBV14 and TRBJ2-1 provide the parts outside the CDR3, is EAGVTQFPSHSVIEKGQTVTLRCDPISGHDNLYWYRRVMGKEIKFLLHFVKESKQDESGMPNNRFLAERTGGTYSTLKVQPAELEDSGVYFCASSQKGGRYNEQFFGPGTRLTVL.

This clonotype has at least ten counts. The V call is TRBV5-4, the J call TRBJ2-5; D might be TRBD2 (6 bases). Deletions cut 2 bases from V and 5 bases from J, with 13 bases between. This CDR3 contains 14 residues. Germline V gene sequence: CDR1 SGHNT, CDR2 YYREEE (reference sequence). The CDR3 sequence is CASSLQEGRETQYF. In nucleotides, the CDR3 is TGTGCCAGCAGCTTACAGGAGGGGAGGGAGACCCAGTACTTC. Supplemented by reference TRBV5-4 and TRBJ2-5, the full variable domain reads ETGVTQSPTHLIKTRGQQVTLRCSSQSGHNTVSWYQQALGQGPQFIFQYYREEENGRGNFPPRFSGLQFPNYSSELNVNALELDDSALYLCASSLQEGRETQYFGPGTRLLVL.

V is TRBV12-3 or TRBV12-4 and J is TRBJ2-1, with D perhaps assigned TRBD1 or TRBD2 (5 bases each). This CDR3 region has 14 residues. The germline V and J ends were trimmed by 5 bases and 10 bases, with 18 bases remaining between them. The CDR3 spells CASSTWDGVIEQFF. CDR3 sequence (DNA): TGTGCCAGCAGTACCTGGGACGGGGTCATCGAGCAGTTCTTC.

The chain links TRBV20-1 to TRBJ2-2; no reliable D call. The CDR3 contains 15 residues. Germline V gene sequence: CDR1 DFQATT, CDR2 SNEGSKA (reference sequence). The ends were cut back, 6 bases at V and 7 bases at J, with 21 bases in the middle. CDR3 amino acids: CSALLPTVSGGELFF. CDR3 nucleotides: TGCAGTGCCCTCCTACCGACGGTTTCGGGCGGGGAGCTGTTTTTT.

Points on this clonotype: Sequence at one end of the junction differs from germline and may be a read error. This chain connects TRBV5-1 to TRBJ2-1; D ambiguous. CDR3 length equals 13 residues. In germline, CDR1 is SGHRS, CDR2 YFSETQ. The CDR3: CASSLPPGDEQCF. The CDR3, as DNA: TGCGCCAGCAGCTTACCGCCGGGCGATGAGCAGTGCTTC.

The V gene is TRBV27, the J gene TRBJ2-2, with D tentatively TRBD1 (6 bases). Germline assignment: CDR1 MNHEY and CDR2 SMNVEV (reference sequence). Trimming removed 5 bases at V and 0 bases at J, with 13 bases between. The CDR3 is 16 amino acids. Here the CDR3 reads CASSPWDNSNTGELFF. CDR3 in DNA: TGTGCCAGCAGTCCCTGGGACAACTCGAACACCGGGGAGCTGTTTTTT.

Notes on this clonotype: At one end the junction does not follow the germline gene, possibly because of a read error. Here the CDR3 reads CNVRVSSGGIYNEQFF. DNA of the CDR3: TGCAACGTTCGCGTTTCGAGCGGGGGCATCTACAATGAGCAGTTCTTC. V gene TRBV29-1 combines with J gene TRBJ2-1; 8 nucleotides match TRBD2. CDR3 length: 16 residues. CDR1 and CDR2 (germline): SQVTM, ANQGSEA.

Concerning this clonotype itself: A junction end diverges from the germline sequence, so it may reflect a read error. The chain is built from TRBV5-1 and TRBJ2-1; the D call may be TRBD1 or TRBD2 (5 bases each). CDR1 and CDR2 (germline): SGHRS, YFSETQ. The CDR3 runs 16 residues. The DNA of the CDR3 is TGCGCCAGCAGCCTCCCCACGGGGACGACCTACAATGGGCAGTTCTTC. It codes for CASSLPTGTTYNGQFF. Combining the CDR3 with reference TRBV5-1 and TRBJ2-1 gives the whole variable domain KAGVTQTPRYLIKTRGQQVTLSCSPISGHRSVSWYQQTPGQGLQFLFEYFSETQRNKGNFPGRFSGRQFSNSRSEMNVSTLELGDSALYLCASSLPTGTTYNGQFFGPGTRLTVL.

The rearrangement links TRBV7-9 to TRBJ1-2, with 12 positions matching TRBD1. Trimming cost V 5 bases and J 6 bases; bases outside gene matches: 19. The CDR3 loop spans 19 amino acids. Germline V gene lookup returns CDR1 SEHNR and CDR2 FQNEAQ (reference sequence). CDR3 loop: CASSHRPGQGARRKDGYTF. In DNA form, the CDR3 reads TGTGCCAGCAGCCACCGACCGGGACAGGGGGCGCGGAGGAAGGATGGCTACACCTTC.

Regarding this clonotype: Germline is not matched at one junction end, which may reflect a read error. This rearrangement joins TRBV5-1 to TRBJ1-2; maybe TRBD1 (5 bases). Germline loops: CDR1 SGHRS, CDR2 YFSETQ. This CDR3 has 16 residues. The CDR3 is CTSRRGTTTEVKGYTF. The CDR3 DNA sequence: TGCACCAGCAGACGTGGGACGACAACCGAAGTAAAGGGCTACACCTTC.

The chain uses TRBV19 and TRBJ1-2; 10 bases are a match to TRBD1. V gave up 8 bases and J gave up 8 bases; unmatched junction bases: 11. From germline, CDR1 is LNHDA and CDR2 SQIVND (reference sequence). The CDR3 extends over 14 amino acids. CDR3 loop: CASFDSGTGVGYTF. The CDR3 DNA reads as TGTGCCAGTTTTGATTCAGGGACAGGGGTCGGCTACACCTTC.

This chain connects TRBV14 to TRBJ2-1; D gene uncertain. In germline, CDR1 is SGHDN, CDR2 FVKESK. The V and J ends lost 6 bases and 7 bases respectively, with 19 bases between them. The length of the CDR3 is 15 residues. This chain's CDR3 is CASRSAVGKSNEQFF. DNA of the CDR3: TGTGCCAGCAGGAGCGCTGTAGGGAAATCGAATGAGCAGTTCTTC.

This chain uses TRBV4-2 with TRBJ1-1, with TRBD1 identical over 7 bases. This CDR3 has 16 residues. Trimming cost V 0 bases and J 2 bases; bases outside gene matches: 6. CDR1 and CDR2 from the germline V gene are LGHNA and YNFKEQ. CDR3 coding DNA: TGTGCCAGCAGCCAAGATGGTGACAGGGTTAACACTGAAGCTTTCTTT. This translates into CASSQDGDRVNTEAFF.

V gene TRBV14 combines with J gene TRBJ1-4; 7 positions agree with TRBD1. There are 15 residues in the CDR3. From germline, CDR1 is SGHDN and CDR2 FVKESK. Trimming removed 5 bases from V and 8 bases from J; junction bases left unmatched: 11. The CDR3 is CASSAQGPWDEKLFF. As DNA, the CDR3 is TGTGCCAGCAGCGCACAGGGGCCCTGGGACGAAAAACTGTTTTTT.

The gene calls are TRBV6-2 or TRBV6-3 and TRBJ1-5; TRBD1 might be the D (5 bases). The CDR3 loop spans 15 amino acids. CDR1 and CDR2 from the germline V gene are MNHEY and SVGEGT. With 11 bases removed from V and 2 bases from J, the gap between germline ends came to 19 bases. The CDR3 loop is CAYTNGGSGNQPQHF. The CDR3 DNA sequence: TGTGCCTACACCAACGGGGGGAGTGGCAATCAGCCCCAGCATTTT.

This clonotype came up many times. The V call is TRBV28, the J call TRBJ2-5; D uncertain. V lost 6 bases and J lost 7, with 9 bases in between. Germline V gene data show CDR1 as MDHEN and CDR2 as SYDVKM. CDR3 length: 11 residues. CDR3: CASRDLGTQYF. The CDR3 DNA follows: TGTGCCAGCAGGGATCTTGGGACCCAGTACTTC.

This clonotype was seen a handful of times. The chain recombines TRBV7-8 with TRBJ1-3; D ambiguous. Trimming left V 6 bases short and J 7 bases short, with 16 bases between. The CDR3 spans 14 residues. Looked up from germline, CDR1 is SGHVS and CDR2 is FQNEAQ. The CDR3 sequence is CASSPLPGWNTIYF. The CDR3 nucleotides are TGTGCCAGCAGTCCCCTCCCTGGTTGGAACACCATATATTTT. Based on the CDR3 plus reference TRBV7-8 and TRBJ1-3, the full variable domain is GAGVSQSPRYKVAKRGQDVALRCDPISGHVSLFWYQQALGQGPEFLTYFQNEAQLDKSGLPSDRFFAERPEGSVSTLKIQRTQQEDSAVYLCASSPLPGWNTIYFGEGSWLTVV.

V gene TRBV7-2 combines with J gene TRBJ2-1; possibly TRBD2 for D (6 bases). CDR1 and CDR2 from the germline V gene are SGHTA and FQGNSA. With 3 bases removed from V and 3 bases from J, the gap between germline ends came to 12 bases. The CDR3 runs 15 residues. The CDR3 sequence: CASSFGSAGYNEQFF. The CDR3 DNA follows: TGTGCCAGCAGCTTCGGGTCAGCGGGCTACAATGAGCAGTTCTTC. Based on the CDR3 plus reference TRBV7-2 and TRBJ2-1, the full variable domain is GAGVSQSPSNKVTEKGKDVELRCDPISGHTALYWYRQSLGQGLEFLIYFQGNSAPDKSGLPSDRFSAERTGGSVSTLTIQRTQQEDSAVYLCASSFGSAGYNEQFFGPGTRLTVL.

Points on this clonotype: This may stem from a read error, because a much larger clone lies one nucleotide away. The chain carries TRBV20-1 and TRBJ2-1, with 7 bases aligning to TRBD2. Germline V gene sequence: CDR1 DFQATT, CDR2 SNEGSKA (reference sequence). This CDR3 spans 12 amino acids. CDR3 residues: CGARELATEQFF. The CDR3 DNA reads TGCGGTGCTAGGGAACTAGCGACTGAGCAGTTCTTC.

The chain uses TRBV15 and TRBJ1-5, with 7 bases lining up with TRBD1. The CDR3 loop spans 14 amino acids. Germline loops: CDR1 LNHNV, CDR2 YYDKDF (reference sequence). The V segment lost 3 bases and the J segment 8 bases; nucleotides outside the gene matches: 7. The CDR3: CATSSATGWKPQHF. The DNA of the CDR3 is TGTGCCACCAGCAGCGCGACAGGGTGGAAGCCCCAGCATTTT.

This clonotype was counted a few times. The chain has TRBV9 and TRBJ1-6; maybe TRBD1 (5 bases). Germline values: CDR1 SGDLS, CDR2 YYNGEE. There are 15 residues in the CDR3. V lost 1 base and J lost 5, with 10 bases in between. The CDR3 loop is CASSVTGQNNSPLHF. CDR3 in DNA: TGTGCCAGCAGCGTAACGGGGCAGAATAATTCACCCCTCCACTTT. Filled out from reference TRBV9 and TRBJ1-6, the complete variable domain reads DSGVTQTPKHLITATGQRVTLRCSPRSGDLSVYWYQQSLDQGLQFLIQYYNGEERAKGNILERFSAQQFPDLHSELNLSSLELGDSALYFCASSVTGQNNSPLHFGNGTRLTVT.

This clonotype was observed a few times. The chain carries TRBV5-5 and TRBJ2-3, with 7 bases that match TRBD1. The germline CDR1 and CDR2 sequences are SGHKS and YYEKEE (reference sequence). The CDR3 extends over 15 amino acids. V lost 6 bases, J lost 4 bases, and 11 bases stayed unmatched. CDR3 residues: CASKGTAQLPDTQYF. The CDR3 nucleotides read TGTGCCAGCAAAGGGACAGCGCAGTTACCAGATACGCAGTATTTT.

This clonotype was seen many times. The rearrangement uses TRBV11-2 and TRBJ2-3; D gene unclear. V lost 3 bases and J 4 bases, leaving 8 bases between the germline ends. The CDR3 runs to 13 residues. CDR1 and CDR2 (germline): SGHAT, FQNNGV. The CDR3 sequence: CASSLVVSDTQYF. The CDR3 DNA reads as TGTGCCAGCAGCTTGGTTGTGTCAGATACGCAGTATTTT.

V usage is TRBV9 and J usage is TRBJ1-5; 7 nucleotides line up with TRBD1. J lost 6 bases, V lost 2 bases, and 8 bases had no gene match. Germline V gene lookup returns CDR1 SGDLS and CDR2 YYNGEE. This CDR3 has 15 amino acids. CDR3 sequence: CASSVDREEGQPQHF. The DNA of the CDR3 is TGTGCCAGCAGCGTTGACAGGGAGGAAGGTCAGCCCCAGCATTTT.

In this sample, this clonotype turned up many times. The chain couples TRBV7-9 to TRBJ2-7; D ambiguous. The CDR3 has 15 residues. Germline V CDR1 and CDR2: SEHNR, FQNEAQ (reference sequence). Trimming took off 1 base at V and 2 bases at J, with 12 bases between the two ends. In nucleotides, the CDR3 is TGTGCCAGCAGCTTAGACATTGGACGGACCTACGAGCAGTACTTC. Translating it yields CASSLDIGRTYEQYF.

The chain links TRBV12-3 or TRBV12-4 to TRBJ1-6, with D hard to call. The V end lost 2 bases, the J end lost 7 bases, and 6 bases lay between the germline ends. CDR3 length equals 13 residues. The CDR3 coding sequence is TGTGCCAGCAGTTTATTGCCCAATTCACCCCTCCACTTT. Translated: CASSLLPNSPLHF.